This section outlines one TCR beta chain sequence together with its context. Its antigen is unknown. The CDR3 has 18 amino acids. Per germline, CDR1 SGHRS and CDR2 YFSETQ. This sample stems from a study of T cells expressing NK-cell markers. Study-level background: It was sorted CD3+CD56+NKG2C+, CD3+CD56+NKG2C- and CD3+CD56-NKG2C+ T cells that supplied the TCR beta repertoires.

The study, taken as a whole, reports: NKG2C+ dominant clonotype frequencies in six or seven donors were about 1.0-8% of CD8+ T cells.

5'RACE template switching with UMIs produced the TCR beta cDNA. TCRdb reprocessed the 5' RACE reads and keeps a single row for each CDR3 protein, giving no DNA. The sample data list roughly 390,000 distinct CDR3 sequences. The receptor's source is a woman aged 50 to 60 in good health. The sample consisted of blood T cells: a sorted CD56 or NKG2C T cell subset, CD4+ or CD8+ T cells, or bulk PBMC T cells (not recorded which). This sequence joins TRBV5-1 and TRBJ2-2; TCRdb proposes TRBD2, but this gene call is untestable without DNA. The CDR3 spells CASSPVGLADANTGELFF.